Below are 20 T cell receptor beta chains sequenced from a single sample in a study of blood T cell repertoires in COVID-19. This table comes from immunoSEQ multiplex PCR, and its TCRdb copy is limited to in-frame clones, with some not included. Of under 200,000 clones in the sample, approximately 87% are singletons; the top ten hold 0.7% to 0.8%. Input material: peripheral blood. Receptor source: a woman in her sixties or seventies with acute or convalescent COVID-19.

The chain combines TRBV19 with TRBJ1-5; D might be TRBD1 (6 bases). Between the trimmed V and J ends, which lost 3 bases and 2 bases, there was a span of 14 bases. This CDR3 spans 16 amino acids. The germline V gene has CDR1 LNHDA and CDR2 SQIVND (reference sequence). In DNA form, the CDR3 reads TGTGCCAGTAGTATGGCGGACAGACTACGCAATCAGCCCCAGCATTTT. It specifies CASSMADRLRNQPQHF. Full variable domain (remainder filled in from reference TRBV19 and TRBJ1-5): DGGITQSPKYLFRKEGQNVTLSCEQNLNHDAMYWYRQDPGQGLRLIYYSQIVNDFQKGDIAEGYSVSREKKESFPLTVTSAQKNPTAFYLCASSMADRLRNQPQHFGDGTRLSIL.

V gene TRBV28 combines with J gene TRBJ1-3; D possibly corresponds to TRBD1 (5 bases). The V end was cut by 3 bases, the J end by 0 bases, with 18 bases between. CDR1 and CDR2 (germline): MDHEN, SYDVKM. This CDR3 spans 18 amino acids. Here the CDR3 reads CASSFRGGSPRSGNTIYF. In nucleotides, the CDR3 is TGTGCCAGCAGTTTCCGGGGGGGGAGCCCGCGCTCTGGAAACACCATATATTTT.

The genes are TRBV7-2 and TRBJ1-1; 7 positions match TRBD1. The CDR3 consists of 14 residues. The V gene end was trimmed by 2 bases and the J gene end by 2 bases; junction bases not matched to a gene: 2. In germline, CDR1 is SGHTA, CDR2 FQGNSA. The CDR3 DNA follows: TGTGCCAGCAGCTTAAGGGGGCTAAACACTGAAGCTTTCTTT. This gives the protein CASSLRGLNTEAFF.

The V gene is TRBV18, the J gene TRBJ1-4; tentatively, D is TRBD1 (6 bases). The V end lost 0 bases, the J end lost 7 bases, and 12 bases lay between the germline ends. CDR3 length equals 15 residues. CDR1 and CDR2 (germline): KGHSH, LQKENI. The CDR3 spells CASSPPVQGSEKLFF. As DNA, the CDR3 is TGTGCCAGCTCACCACCGGTGCAGGGGAGTGAAAAACTGTTTTTT.

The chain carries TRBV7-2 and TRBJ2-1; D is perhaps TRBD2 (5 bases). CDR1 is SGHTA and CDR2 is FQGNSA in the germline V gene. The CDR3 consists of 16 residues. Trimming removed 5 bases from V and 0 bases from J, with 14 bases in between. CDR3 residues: CASSPWTSLSYNEQFF. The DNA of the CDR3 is TGTGCCAGCAGCCCCTGGACTTCCCTCTCCTACAATGAGCAGTTCTTC.

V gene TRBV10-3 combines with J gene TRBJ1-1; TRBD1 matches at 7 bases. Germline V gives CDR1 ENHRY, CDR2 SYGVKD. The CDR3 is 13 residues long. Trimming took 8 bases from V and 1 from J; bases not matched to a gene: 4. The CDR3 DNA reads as TGTGCCATCCACGGGACAGAGAACACTGAAGCTTTCTTT. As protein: CAIHGTENTEAFF.

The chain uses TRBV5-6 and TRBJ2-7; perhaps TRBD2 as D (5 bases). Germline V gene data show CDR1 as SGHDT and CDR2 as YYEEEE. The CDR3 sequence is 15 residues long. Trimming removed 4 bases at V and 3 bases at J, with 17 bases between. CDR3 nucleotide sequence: TGTGCCAGCAGCCTGAAAATGGACTGGATCTACGAGCAGTACTTC. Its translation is CASSLKMDWIYEQYF.

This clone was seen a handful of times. CDR3 amino acids: CASSLMTGGQPQHF. The CDR3 nucleotides read TGTGCCAGCAGCCTTATGACAGGGGGGCAGCCCCAGCATTTT. The chain employs TRBV7-2 and TRBJ1-5; the match to TRBD1 covers 9 bases. From germline, CDR1 is SGHTA and CDR2 FQGNSA. The CDR3 is 14 residues long. After removal of 5 bases from V and 7 bases from J, the junction contained 6 bases not matched to a gene.

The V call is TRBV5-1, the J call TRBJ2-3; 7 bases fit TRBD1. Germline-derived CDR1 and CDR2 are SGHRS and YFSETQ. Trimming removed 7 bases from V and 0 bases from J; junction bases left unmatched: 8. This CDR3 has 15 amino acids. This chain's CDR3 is CASAFTGVSTDTQYF. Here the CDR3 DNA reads TGCGCCAGCGCATTCACAGGGGTTAGCACAGATACGCAGTATTTT.

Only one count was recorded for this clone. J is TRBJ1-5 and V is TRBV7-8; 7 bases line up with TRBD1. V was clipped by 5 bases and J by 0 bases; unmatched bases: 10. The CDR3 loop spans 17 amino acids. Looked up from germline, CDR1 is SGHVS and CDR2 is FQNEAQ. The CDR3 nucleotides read TGTGCCAGCAGCGGGGACAAGGGGGCATATAGCAATCAGCCCCAGCATTTT. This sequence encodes CASSGDKGAYSNQPQHF.

Here the CDR3 DNA reads TGTGCCAGCAGCTTAGACCAGGTGAACTATGGCTACACCTTC. It codes for CASSLDQVNYGYTF. This chain joins TRBV7-2 and TRBJ1-2; no reliable D call. CDR1 and CDR2 from the germline V gene are SGHTA and FQGNSA. V dropped 1 base and J dropped 2 bases, with 8 bases sitting between them. This CDR3 spans 14 amino acids.

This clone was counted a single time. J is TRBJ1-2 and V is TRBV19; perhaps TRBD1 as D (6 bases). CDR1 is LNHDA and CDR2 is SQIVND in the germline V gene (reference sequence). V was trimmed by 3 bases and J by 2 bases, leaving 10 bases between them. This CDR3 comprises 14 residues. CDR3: CASSMRTVNYGYTF. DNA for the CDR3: TGTGCCAGTAGTATGAGGACAGTGAACTATGGCTACACCTTC.

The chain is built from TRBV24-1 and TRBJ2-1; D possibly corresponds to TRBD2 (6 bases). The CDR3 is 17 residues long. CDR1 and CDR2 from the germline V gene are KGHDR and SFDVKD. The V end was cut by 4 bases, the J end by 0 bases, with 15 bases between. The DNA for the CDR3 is TGTGCCACCAGTGACCGCGGGACGGGAAGCTCCTACAATGAGCAGTTCTTC. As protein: CATSDRGTGSSYNEQFF.

The CDR3 spells CASSPDRADTQYF. As DNA, the CDR3 is TGTGCCAGTAGTCCCGACAGGGCAGATACGCAGTATTTT. The chain links TRBV19 to TRBJ2-3, with 7 bases fitting TRBD1. Unmatched junction bases numbered 3, after V lost 5 bases and J lost 4 bases. Germline-derived CDR1 and CDR2 are LNHDA and SQIVND (reference sequence). This CDR3 contains 13 residues.

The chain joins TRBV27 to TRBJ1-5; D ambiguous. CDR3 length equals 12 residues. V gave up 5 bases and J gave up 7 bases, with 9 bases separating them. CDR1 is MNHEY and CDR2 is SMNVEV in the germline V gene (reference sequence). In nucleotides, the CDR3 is TGTGCCAGCAGTACGACTCACCAGCCCCAGCATTTT. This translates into CASSTTHQPQHF.

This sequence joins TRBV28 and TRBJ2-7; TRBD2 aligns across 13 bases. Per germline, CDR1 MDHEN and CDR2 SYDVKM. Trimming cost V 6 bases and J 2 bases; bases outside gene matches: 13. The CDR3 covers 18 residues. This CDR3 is CASRSGTSGVLSTYEQYF. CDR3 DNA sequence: TGTGCCAGCAGATCCGGGACTAGCGGGGTCCTTTCGACCTACGAGCAGTACTTC.

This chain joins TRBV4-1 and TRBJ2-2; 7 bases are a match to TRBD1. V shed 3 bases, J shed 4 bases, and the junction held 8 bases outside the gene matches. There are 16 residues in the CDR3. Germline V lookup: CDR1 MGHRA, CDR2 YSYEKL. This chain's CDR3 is CASSQPTGVGTGELFF. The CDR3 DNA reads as TGCGCCAGCAGCCAGCCCACAGGGGTAGGCACCGGGGAGCTGTTTTTT.

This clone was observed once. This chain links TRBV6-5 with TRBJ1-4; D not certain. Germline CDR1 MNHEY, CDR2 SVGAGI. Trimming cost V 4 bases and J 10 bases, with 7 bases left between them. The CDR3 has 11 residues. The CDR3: CASSSLGKLFF. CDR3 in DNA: TGTGCCAGCAGTTCCCTCGGAAAACTGTTTTTT.

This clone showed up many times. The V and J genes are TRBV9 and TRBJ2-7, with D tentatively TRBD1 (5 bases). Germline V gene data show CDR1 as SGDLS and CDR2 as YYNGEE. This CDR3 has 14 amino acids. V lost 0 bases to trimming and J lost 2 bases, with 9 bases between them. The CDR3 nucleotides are TGTGCCAGCAGCGTAGATGACAGAGCCTACGAGCAGTACTTC. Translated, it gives CASSVDDRAYEQYF.

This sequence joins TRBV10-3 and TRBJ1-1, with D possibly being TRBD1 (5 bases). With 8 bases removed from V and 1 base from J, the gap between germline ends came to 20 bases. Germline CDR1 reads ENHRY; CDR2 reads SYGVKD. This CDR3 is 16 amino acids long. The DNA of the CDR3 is TGTGCCATCCGGTTGGCGACAGTAGGAAGGAACACTGAAGCTTTCTTT. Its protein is CAIRLATVGRNTEAFF.